What follows is one T cell receptor beta chain and its context. Its antigen remains unidentified. Profiled with immunoSEQ multiplex PCR; TCRdb holds only in-frame clones, not every one. The data hold around 1.9 million clones, with around 93% observed a single time. Naivety among CD8 cells was defined by CD45RO negativity and positive CCR7 selection, thereby excluding terminally differentiated effector memory CD45RA+ cells. Donors, without exception, were Caucasian adults residing in Nashville, Tennessee. This specimen comes from a study of shared clonotypes between healthy human individuals. The study, taken as a whole, reports: Limitation of the genetic and exposure-history diversity represented came from the few donors. Clonotypes shared by all four sorted-subset donors had higher generation probabilities than non-shared clonotypes.

The material sequenced was naive CD8+ T cells from PBMCs. This sequence was found in a man younger than 35 in good health. Some clones in this sample may be carry-over from other donors' samples.

The CDR3 is CASSPPRSGRSDEQFF. CDR3 sequence (DNA): TGTGCCAGCAGCCCACCCCGTAGCGGGAGGTCCGATGAGCAGTTCTTC. This chain uses TRBV28 with TRBJ2-1; TRBD2 agrees at 10 bases. CDR3 length: 16 residues. Trimming took 6 bases from V and 8 from J; bases not matched to a gene: 13. Germline-derived CDR1 and CDR2 are MDHEN and SYDVKM.